This T cell receptor beta chain was identified during a study of cytomegalovirus exposure and HLA in healthy donors. The trim removed 1 base at V and 2 bases at J, leaving 2 bases unmatched. This CDR3 is 15 amino acids long. Per the germline V gene, CDR1 is GTSNPN and CDR2 is SVGIG (reference sequence). The PCR had 60 Vbeta and 13 Jbeta primers. In the authors' methods: In a later analysis, approximately 80 million unique TCR beta chains included roughly 11 million shared by two or more donors. Repertoires were generated with immunoSEQ multiplex PCR, while TCRdb's copy carries only in-frame clones and drops some. D and trimming were read from the DNA, whereas the V and J calls and clone size are those reported in that table. The table lists approximately 120,000 clones, under 85% of them singletons.

The genes are TRBV30 and TRBJ2-3; TRBD2 aligns across 11 bases. Sample: PBMCs. This clonotype was sampled from a woman aged 50 to 60 in good health and CMV-seropositive. DNA of the CDR3: TGTGCCTGGAGTGGGGGACTAGCGGACACAGATACGCAGTATTTT. Translating it yields CAWSGGLADTDTQYF.